The present T cell receptor beta chain was sequenced within a study of shared clonotypes between healthy human individuals (dated by TCRdb to 2018 to 2021). Background for the entire study: The cohort comprised two women and three men aged 18 to 49 years. The study deeply sequenced blood TCR repertoires of five healthy adults to estimate repertoire size and the extent of clonotype sharing between individuals. Between about 0.8 and 9.5 billion PBMCs per donor were obtained by leukapheresis. For each donor, CD4 naive and CD4 memory were each run on three plates, CD8 naive on two plates, and CD8 memory on one plate. Different laboratories and diverse techniques were used to prepare libraries and sequence TCR repertoires, to increase sequencing depth and limit assay-specific biases. Study-wide conclusions, independent of this receptor: Naive subsets generally had larger estimated clonotype richness than memory subsets did. Even with the large sequencing depth, rarefaction of the sorted-subset datasets indicated that sequencing was incomplete. Sharing across four donors was observed for approximately 5% of naive CD4, over 3% of naive CD8, 2.3% of memory CD4, and around 0.4% of memory CD8 clonotypes. Compared with non-shared clonotypes, the clonotypes found in all four sorted-subset donors had higher generation probabilities. Only blood was sampled, and tissue TCR repertoires likely differ from those in blood. Pairwise subsampling led to the expectation that sequencing depth would affect the degree of clonotype sharing among donors. The small number of donors limited the genetic and exposure-history diversity represented.

Healthy HIV-negative adults with no recently reported acute infections or vaccinations were included as donors. Only Caucasian adults living in Nashville, Tennessee, USA were represented among the donors. CD4+ T cells were enriched by magnetic negative selection; naive cells were then positively selected on CD45RA, and the negative fraction formed the memory subset. Blood was obtained by leukapheresis, after which PBMCs were separated by Ficoll-Histopaque density gradient centrifugation and cryopreserved in liquid nitrogen vapor phase. Analytical flow cytometry was used to check the purity and quantity of each magnetically sorted T cell population. Genomic DNA was isolated from every sorted fraction and measured by UV absorbance on a Nanodrop 2000c. In regard to this clone: The antigen this receptor binds is unknown. No per-base quality is available; no much larger clone lies one base away.

Counted from cysteine to phenylalanine, this CDR3 has 13 amino acids. CDR3 DNA is the only sequence kept; it has 39 bases, read in frame from the first base. Between the V and J ends, shortened by 1 base and 7 bases respectively, the junction contains 10 bases. The germline V gene provides CDR1 MGHRA and CDR2 YSYEKL. Using the deep immunoSEQ assay, TCR CDR3 regions were amplified from genomic DNA by multiplex PCR. For each cell subset, the extracted genomic DNA was distributed evenly across all wells of several immunoSEQ 96-well plates, and each plate served as one replicate. For sorted subsets, approximately 200 ng of genomic DNA, equivalent to 25,000 to 35,000 T cell genomes, went into each replicate PCR. Purified libraries were measured with a Qubit 3.0 fluorometer, size-checked on a Bioanalyzer 2100, and measured again with the KAPA Library Quantification kit. Every immunoSEQ 96-well plate was sequenced on a separate single-read 150-cycle Illumina NextSeq 550 flow cell. Under the source paper's analysis protocol: Because only junctional sequences without quality scores were contained in the immunoSEQ output, filtering matching that applied to full-length reads could not be performed. To assign V/J genes and CDR3, sequences were annotated using PyIR, a Python wrapper for IgBLAST v1.9, with IMGT germline references. Reads were filtered out if the reads had weak V/J assignments (E-value above 1e-6), no CDR3, stop codons, out-of-frame junctions, or ambiguous translated residues. A V3J clonotype was defined by an identical inferred V gene, J gene, and CDR3 amino acid sequence. The percentage overlap between two repertoires was calculated by dividing the number of shared unique clonotypes by the size of the smaller repertoire. Three approaches were used to assess repertoire richness: RTK rarefaction, the Chao1 estimator, and Recon v2.1 estimates of unobserved clonotypes. Generation probabilities for all TCRbeta clonotypes obtained by the gDNA method from several donors were computed using OLGA. Drawn from immuneACCESS, this table holds only the in-frame rearrangements with V and J called that TCRdb kept. Clones are partly lost; checked studies trace under half to an unresolved V gene and leave the rest unexplained. That table furnishes V, J and clone size, whereas the DNA furnished D and trimming. The sample includes about 2.3 million clones, with more than 80% observed a single time. Under 0.45% of the sample goes to the ten largest clones.

This receptor chain uses TRBV4-1 and TRBJ2-5; the D segment cannot be called with confidence. The sequencing sample was made of naive CD4+ T cells from PBMCs. Taken with the paper, the label for cell subset or site translates to: CD45RA+ positively selected. The TCR sequence derives from a man aged 18 to 29 in good health. Some clones in this sample may be carry-over from other donors' samples. The CDR3 reads CASSQVDEGTQYF. The base sequence is TGCGCCAGCAGCCAAGTGGACGAAGGGACCCAGTACTTC.